The following is a TCR beta chain sequence with its context. Its antigen is unknown. Germline-derived CDR1 and CDR2 are MNHEY and SMNVEV (reference sequence). V shed 5 bases and J shed 0 bases, with 5 bases lying between them. This CDR3 spans 12 amino acids. These data are taken from a study of cytomegalovirus exposure and HLA in healthy donors. Overall study findings and caveats: Later analysis associated a missense DCLRE1C variant with TCR beta V- and J-gene trimming. CMV antigen specificity was confirmed in vitro for three CMV-associated chains.

PCR was performed using 60 Vbeta and 13 Jbeta primers. Some clones are missing from TCRdb's copy, which holds only in-frame ones; the method was immunoSEQ multiplex PCR. The sample holds about 120,000 clones, 65% to 75% seen once. The chain links TRBV27 to TRBJ2-7; D gene ambiguous. The specimen sequenced was PBMCs. The receptor was isolated from a man aged 25-45 years in good health and CMV-seropositive. CDR3 sequence reads: CASSLPSYEQYF. The CDR3 DNA reads as TGTGCCAGCAGTCTACCCTCCTACGAGCAGTACTTC.